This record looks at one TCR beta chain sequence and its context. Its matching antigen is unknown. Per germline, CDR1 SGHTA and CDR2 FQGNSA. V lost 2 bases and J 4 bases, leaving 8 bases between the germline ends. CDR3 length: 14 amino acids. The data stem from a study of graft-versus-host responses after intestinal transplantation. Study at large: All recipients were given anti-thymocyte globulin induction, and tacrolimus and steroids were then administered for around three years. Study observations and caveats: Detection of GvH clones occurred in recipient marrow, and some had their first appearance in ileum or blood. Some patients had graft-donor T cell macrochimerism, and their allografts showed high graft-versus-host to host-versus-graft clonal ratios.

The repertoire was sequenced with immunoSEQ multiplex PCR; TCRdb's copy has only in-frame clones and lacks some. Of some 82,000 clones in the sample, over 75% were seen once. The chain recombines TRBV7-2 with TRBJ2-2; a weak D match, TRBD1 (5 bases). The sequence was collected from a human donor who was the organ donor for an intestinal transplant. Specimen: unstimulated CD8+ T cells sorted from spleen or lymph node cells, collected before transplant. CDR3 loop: CASSLLRGTGELFF. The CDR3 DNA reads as TGTGCCAGCAGCTTATTAAGGGGCACCGGGGAGCTGTTTTTT.